A single TCR beta chain is shown here with its context. What this receptor recognizes is not known. The input lacks base qualities; no much larger clone sits a single base away. The data are from a study of tumor T cells in aggressive B-cell lymphoma (dated by TCRdb to 2016 to 2017). Library creation used the immunoSEQ multiplex PCR assay. Sourced from immuneACCESS, this table was stored by TCRdb with only in-frame sequences that have V and J called. A share of the clones is absent; for the studies checked, an unresolved V gene accounts for under half, and the remainder has no known explanation. Present in this sample are about 4,200 clones, 91% of which were seen just once. About 2.2% of the sample belongs to the ten largest clones. The junction shows trimming of 5 bases on V and 1 base on J, plus 18 bases between the germline ends. CDR1 and CDR2 were assigned from the germline V gene as SGHTA and FQGNSA. The CDR3 has 16 amino acids, counting the end cysteine and phenylalanine. Only the CDR3 DNA is retained, 48 bases long and in frame from the first base.

The receptor's source is an adult with diffuse large B cell lymphoma. The rearrangement joined TRBV7-2 to TRBJ2-7; the D gene lacks a confident call. Sequencing used tumor tissue. The CDR3 in this case is CASSPNWQVESYEQYF. The nucleotides are TGTGCCAGCAGCCCAAATTGGCAGGTGGAATCCTACGAGCAGTACTTC.